The T cell receptor (beta chain) described here comes from a study of patients and donors after allogeneic stem cell transplantation (dated by TCRdb to between 2020 and 2021). The table lists this clonotype with a few counts. The antigen it recognizes is unknown. Base qualities are missing; no much larger clone stands one base away. Libraries were constructed by RT-PCR. Sequencer: NextSeq 550. TCRdb reworked the public reads: Q25 trimming with fastp, MiXCR clone assembly, productive beta chains retained. All rows with the same CDR3 protein become a single entry with the most common DNA and genes. In this sample the table shows 15,000 to 20,000 distinct CDR3 sequences, 4.9% of which occur a single time. Of the sample, approximately 42% falls within the top ten clones. The CDR3 runs 15 amino acids, cysteine and phenylalanine included. CDR3 DNA only is kept here, 45 bases in frame from base 1. The CDR1 and CDR2 encoded by the germline V gene are KGHSH and LQKENI. Trimming accounts for 5 bases at V and 4 bases at J, while the number of junction bases matched to no gene is 8.

The V and J segments used are TRBV18 and TRBJ2-7; 10 of the junction bases match TRBD2. The clonotype comes from a human donor who was either an allogeneic HSCT recipient or a stem cell or donor lymphocyte infusion donor (not recorded which). It is not recorded whose cells these are; they may come from a transplant donor. The sequenced sample was blood, either unsorted or a sorted T cell fraction (not recorded which). The CDR3 protein sequence reads: CASSVTSGDLYEQYF. The sequenced DNA: TGTGCCAGCTCAGTTACTAGCGGGGACCTTTACGAGCAGTACTTC.